This is a list of T cell receptor beta chains from one sample in a study of T cell repertoires in cytomegalovirus infection. Each CDR3 protein gets one entry after TCRdb re-called the reads with MiXCR. Seen here are tens of thousands of distinct CDR3 sequences, 3.5% to 4% observed once, and the top ten hold around a fifth. The sample taken for sequencing was PBMCs. The receptor source for this set is a human donor in good health (CMV status not recorded). Some clones in this sample may be carry-over from other donors' samples. The CDR3 runs from the conserved cysteine through the conserved F or W. D genes are given only for firm matches. Size values are once, few and many counts, or a class for expanded clones, and some rows have none.

CDR3aa	CDR3nt	v_gene	j_gene	abundance	d_gene
CASSLTTSHGYTF	TGTGCCAGCAGCTTAACAACCTCCCATGGCTACACCTTC	TRBV7-8	TRBJ1-2	many	-
CASSPLGLAGVETQYF	TGTGCCAGCAGTCCACTGGGACTAGCGGGAGTAGAGACCCAGTACTTC	TRBV28	TRBJ2-5	many	TRBD2
CASTQGSLGTNEKLFF	TGTGCCAGCACCCAAGGCAGCTTGGGAACTAATGAAAAACTGTTTTTT	TRBV7-2	TRBJ1-4	many	-
CASTTGGIAEAFF	TGTGCCAGCACGACAGGGGGTATCGCTGAAGCTTTCTTT	TRBV6-2/TRBV6-3	TRBJ1-1	many	TRBD1
CASSSLENQNRNTIYF	TGTGCCAGCAGCTCATTGGAAAACCAGAACAGAAACACCATATATTTT	TRBV7-9	TRBJ1-3	many	-
CASSDRGGSYEQYF	TGTGCCAGCAGCGACCGAGGGGGGTCCTACGAGCAGTACTTC	TRBV7-2	TRBJ2-7	many	-
CAFGTGPDRYNEQFF	TGTGCCTTCGGGACGGGGCCTGACCGATACAATGAGCAGTTCTTC	TRBV6-2/TRBV6-3	TRBJ2-1	many	-
CASSFTGYTEAFF	TGTGCCAGCAGCTTTACAGGGTACACTGAAGCTTTCTTT	TRBV7-2	TRBJ1-1	many	-
CAISEGDLNQPQHF	TGTGCCATCAGTGAAGGGGACCTCAATCAGCCCCAGCATTTT	TRBV10-3	TRBJ1-5	many	-
CASTSHLGVGTDTQYF	TGTGCCAGCACTTCTCACCTAGGAGTGGGGACAGATACGCAGTATTTT	TRBV6-2/TRBV6-3	TRBJ2-3	-	-